The subject of this entry is one T cell receptor beta chain. What it recognizes is unknown. The PCR was carried out with 60 Vbeta primers and 13 Jbeta primers. Repertoires were generated with immunoSEQ multiplex PCR, while TCRdb's copy carries only in-frame clones and drops some. The table shows about 200,000 clones, with roughly 84% occurring only once. Germline V gene lookup returns CDR1 SQVTM and CDR2 ANQGSEA. The CDR3 length is 11 residues. The ends lost 7 bases at V and 6 bases at J; junction bases unmatched: 5. This entry comes from a study of cytomegalovirus exposure and HLA in healthy donors. About the study: Most genotyped donors, about 81% of around 370, had Caucasian-associated genetic ancestry.

The study, taken as a whole, reports: V- and J-gene trimming in TCR beta was tied to a missense DCLRE1C variant by an analysis performed later. On later analysis, the bulk of CMV-associated TCR beta chains appeared to be HLA-restricted.

The specimen sequenced was PBMCs. The clonotype originates from a man aged 45-60 years in good health and CMV-seronegative. The rearrangement joins TRBV29-1 to TRBJ2-7, with 8 bases aligning to TRBD1. CDR3: CSGRGQGEQYF. The CDR3 bases are TGCAGCGGCAGGGGGCAAGGCGAGCAGTACTTC.